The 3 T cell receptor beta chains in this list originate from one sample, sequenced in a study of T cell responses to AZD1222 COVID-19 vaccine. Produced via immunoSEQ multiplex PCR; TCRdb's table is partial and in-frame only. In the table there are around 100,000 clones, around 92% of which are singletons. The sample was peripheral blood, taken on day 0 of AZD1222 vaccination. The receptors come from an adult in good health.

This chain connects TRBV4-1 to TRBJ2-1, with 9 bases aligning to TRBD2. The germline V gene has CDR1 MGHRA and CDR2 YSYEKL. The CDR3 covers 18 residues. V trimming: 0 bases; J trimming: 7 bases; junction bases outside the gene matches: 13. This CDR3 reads CASSQDPVGLAGQNEQFF. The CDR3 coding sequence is TGCGCCAGCAGCCAAGATCCGGTTGGCCTAGCGGGACAGAATGAGCAGTTCTTC.

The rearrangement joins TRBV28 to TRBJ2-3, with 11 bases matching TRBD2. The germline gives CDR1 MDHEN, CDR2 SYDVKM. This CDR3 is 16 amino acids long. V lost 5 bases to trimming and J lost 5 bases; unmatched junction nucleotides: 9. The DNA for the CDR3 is TGTGCCAGCAGTCCGAGTACTAGCGGGAGTGTAGATACGCAGTATTTT. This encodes CASSPSTSGSVDTQYF.

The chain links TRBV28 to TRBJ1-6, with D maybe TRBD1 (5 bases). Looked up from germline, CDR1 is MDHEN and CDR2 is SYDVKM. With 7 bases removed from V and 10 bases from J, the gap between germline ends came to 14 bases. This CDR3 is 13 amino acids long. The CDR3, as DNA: TGTGCCAGCATCGGGGGATGGAAATCACCCCTCCACTTT. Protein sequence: CASIGGWKSPLHF.